This T cell receptor beta chain is from a study of OX40 agonist ivuxolimab in advanced cancers. Profiled with immunoSEQ multiplex PCR; TCRdb holds only in-frame clones, not every one. The repertoire has about 25,000 clones, 75% to 85% of them found once; the top ten carry 33%. This clone occurred many times. Trimming cost V 0 bases and J 1 base, with 10 bases left between them. Germline CDR1 is SGDLS and CDR2 is YYNGEE. The CDR3 covers 15 residues. This sample comprised CD4+ or CD8+ T cells sorted from blood, obtained in a trial of the OX40 agonist ivuxolimab. The rearrangement uses TRBV9 and TRBJ1-2; tentative D call: TRBD1 (5 bases). The receptor was derived from an adult with an advanced solid tumor such as melanoma, head and neck, liver or kidney cancer. The CDR3: CASSVAMGGNYGYTF. Written as DNA, the CDR3 is TGTGCCAGCAGCGTAGCGATGGGGGGTAACTATGGCTACACCTTC. The whole variable domain, remainder taken from reference TRBV9 and TRBJ1-2, is DSGVTQTPKHLITATGQRVTLRCSPRSGDLSVYWYQQSLDQGLQFLIQYYNGEERAKGNILERFSAQQFPDLHSELNLSSLELGDSALYFCASSVAMGGNYGYTFGSGTRLTVV.